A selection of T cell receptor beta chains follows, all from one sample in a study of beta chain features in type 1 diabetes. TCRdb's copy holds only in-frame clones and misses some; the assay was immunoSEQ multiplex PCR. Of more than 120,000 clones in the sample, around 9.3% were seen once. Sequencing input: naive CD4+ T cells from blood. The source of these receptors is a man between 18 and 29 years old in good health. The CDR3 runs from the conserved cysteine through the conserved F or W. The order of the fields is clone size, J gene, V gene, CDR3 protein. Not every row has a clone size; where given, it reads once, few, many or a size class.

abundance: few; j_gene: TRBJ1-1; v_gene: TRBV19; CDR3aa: CASSIGRTLNTEAFF
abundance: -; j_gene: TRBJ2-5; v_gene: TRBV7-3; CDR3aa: CASSLYTEETQYF
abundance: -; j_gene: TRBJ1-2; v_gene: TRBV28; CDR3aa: CASSFTGVYGYTF
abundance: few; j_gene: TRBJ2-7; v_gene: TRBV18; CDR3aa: CASSPNRGLFHEQYF
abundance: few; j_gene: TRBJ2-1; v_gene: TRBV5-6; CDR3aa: CASSFGRGQGNEQFF
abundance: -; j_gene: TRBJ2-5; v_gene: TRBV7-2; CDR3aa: CASSLEGGRWETQYF
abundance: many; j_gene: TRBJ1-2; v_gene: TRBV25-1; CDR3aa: CASSESDYGYTF
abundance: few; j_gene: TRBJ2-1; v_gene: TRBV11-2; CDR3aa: CASSLVSGGEQFF
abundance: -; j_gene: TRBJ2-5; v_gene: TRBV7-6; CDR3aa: CASSLEVGEQYF
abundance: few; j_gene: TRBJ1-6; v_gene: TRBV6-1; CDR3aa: CASQLQGLLGSPLHF
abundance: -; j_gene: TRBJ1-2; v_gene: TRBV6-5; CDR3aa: CASSDQASGYTF
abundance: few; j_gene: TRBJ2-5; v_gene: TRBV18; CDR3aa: CASSPPGLPRETQYF
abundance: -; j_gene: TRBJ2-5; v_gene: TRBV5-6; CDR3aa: CASSPWGGARETQYF
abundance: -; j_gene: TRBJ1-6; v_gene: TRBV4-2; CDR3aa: CASSQDRRGLHSPLHF
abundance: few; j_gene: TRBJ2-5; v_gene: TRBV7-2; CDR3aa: CASSSSRGRETQYF
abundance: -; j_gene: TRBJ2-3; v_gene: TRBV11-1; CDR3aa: CASSLGREDTQYF
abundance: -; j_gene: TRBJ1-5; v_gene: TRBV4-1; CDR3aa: CASSQADRGHNQPQHF
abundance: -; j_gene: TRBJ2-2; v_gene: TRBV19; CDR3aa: CASQDRGGTGELFF
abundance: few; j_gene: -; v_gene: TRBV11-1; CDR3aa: CASSLTAWASYEQYF
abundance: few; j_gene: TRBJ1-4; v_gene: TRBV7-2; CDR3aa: CASSSSSGGEKLFF
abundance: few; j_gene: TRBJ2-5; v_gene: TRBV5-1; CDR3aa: CASSWQTGGAETQYF
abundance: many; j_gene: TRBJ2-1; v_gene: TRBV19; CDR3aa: CASSTTGEQFF
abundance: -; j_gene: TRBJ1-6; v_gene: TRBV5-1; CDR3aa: CASSLDRLNSPLHF
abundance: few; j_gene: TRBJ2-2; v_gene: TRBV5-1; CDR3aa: CASSRDRANTGELFF
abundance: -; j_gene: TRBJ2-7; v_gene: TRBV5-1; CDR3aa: CASSLAAGESYEQYF
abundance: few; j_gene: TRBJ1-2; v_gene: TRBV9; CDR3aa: CASSPVPRQGHYGYTF
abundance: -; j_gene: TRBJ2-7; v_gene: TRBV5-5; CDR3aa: CASSLGASRSYEQYF
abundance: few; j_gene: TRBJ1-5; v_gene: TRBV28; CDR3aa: CASSSPAYRAVDQPQHF
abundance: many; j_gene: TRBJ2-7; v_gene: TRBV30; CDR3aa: CAWSGGSYEQYF
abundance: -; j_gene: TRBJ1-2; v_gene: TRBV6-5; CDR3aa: CASSTRQGAYGYTF
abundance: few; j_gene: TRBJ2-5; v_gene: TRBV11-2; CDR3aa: CASSRGLQETQYF
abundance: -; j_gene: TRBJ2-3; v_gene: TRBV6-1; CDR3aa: CASSEAAGRLGTDTQYF
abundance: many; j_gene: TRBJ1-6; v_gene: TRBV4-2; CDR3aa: CASSQADRGSNSPLHF
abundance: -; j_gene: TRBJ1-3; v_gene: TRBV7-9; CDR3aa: CASSLRGGSGNTIYF
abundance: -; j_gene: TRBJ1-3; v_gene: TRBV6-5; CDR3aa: CASSYSKGWYGNTIYF
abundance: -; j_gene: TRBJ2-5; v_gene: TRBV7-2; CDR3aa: CASSPTRTGVETQYF
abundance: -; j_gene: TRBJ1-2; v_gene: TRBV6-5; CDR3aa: CASTGTGDSGYTF
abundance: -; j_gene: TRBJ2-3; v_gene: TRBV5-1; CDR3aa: CASSLGQGVDTQYF